The 8 T cell receptor beta chains presented below share a single source sample, sequenced in a study of blood T cell dynamics during melanoma immunotherapy. Clones were sequenced by immunoSEQ multiplex PCR, and TCRdb holds only the in-frame ones, with some missing. The table lists roughly 9,900 clones, over 80% of them singletons, with around 6.9% in the top ten. The sample's time point: week 3, after first cycle of checkpoint inhibitor. The specimen was blood, collected from a patient treated with checkpoint blockade. All receptors derive from a human donor with melanoma.

The genes are TRBV4-1 and TRBJ1-3; no clear D gene. The length of the CDR3 is 14 residues. The germline gives CDR1 MGHRA, CDR2 YSYEKL. Trimming shortened V by 0 bases and J by 1 base, and 4 bases separated the two germline ends. DNA for the CDR3: TGCGCCAGCAGCCAAGAACGTTCTGGAAACACCATATATTTT. Its protein product is CASSQERSGNTIYF.

The chain employs TRBV30 and TRBJ2-5, with D maybe TRBD1 (6 bases). The CDR3 contains 13 residues. Trimming stripped 1 base from V and 0 bases from J, with 6 bases between. The germline CDR1 and CDR2 sequences are GTSNPN and SVGIG (reference sequence). CDR3 in amino acids: CAWSGTDQETQYF. CDR3 DNA: TGTGCCTGGAGTGGGACAGACCAAGAGACCCAGTACTTC.

This rearrangement joins TRBV11-3 to TRBJ1-1; D unclear. The CDR3 runs to 13 residues. CDR1 is SGHNT, CDR2 YENEEA, per germline. V was pared by 1 base and J by 6 bases, with 9 bases between. CDR3 DNA sequence: TGTGCCAGCAGCTTAGGCGGGAGCGCTGAAGCTTTCTTT. Protein: CASSLGGSAEAFF.

The chain is built from TRBV2 and TRBJ2-7; TRBD1 is a possible D gene (6 bases). Trimming pared 3 bases from V and 2 bases from J, leaving 11 bases between. This CDR3 contains 14 residues. Per the germline V gene, CDR1 is SNHLY and CDR2 is FYNNEI. CDR3 DNA sequence: TGTGCCAGCAGTGATAAGGACAGAGCCTACGAGCAGTACGTC. Protein: CASSDKDRAYEQYV.

V is TRBV7-2 and J is TRBJ2-1; 8 bases fit TRBD2. Trimming cost V 7 bases and J 6 bases; bases outside gene matches: 11. Germline CDR1 is SGHTA and CDR2 is FQGNSA. The CDR3 loop spans 15 amino acids. DNA of the CDR3: TGTGCCAGCACCCCGGGGGGCGGGGGGCCCAATGAGCAGTTCTTC. Amino acid sequence: CASTPGGGGPNEQFF.

The chain joins TRBV5-1 to TRBJ1-2, with 10 nucleotides matching TRBD1. Losses at the gene ends were 4 bases for V and 7 bases for J; bases not matched to a gene: 19. The CDR3 has 18 amino acids. From germline, CDR1 is SGHRS and CDR2 YFSETQ. The CDR3 sequence is CASSTLPGQGPLGSGYTF. For the CDR3, the DNA is TGCGCCAGCAGCACGCTCCCGGGACAGGGGCCGCTTGGCTCTGGCTACACCTTC.

The chain recombines TRBV29-1 with TRBJ1-1; D unresolved. There are 12 residues in the CDR3. The germline V gene encodes CDR1 SQVTM and CDR2 ANQGSEA. Trimming stripped 7 bases from V and 1 base from J, with 10 bases between. The CDR3 spells CSAARGNTEAFF. The CDR3 DNA is TGCAGCGCCGCTAGAGGGAACACTGAAGCTTTCTTT.

This clone was detected once. V usage is TRBV7-9 and J usage is TRBJ1-1; TRBD1 is a possible D gene (6 bases). Trimming took 1 base from V and 5 from J, leaving 14 bases between them. The germline V gene encodes CDR1 SEHNR and CDR2 FQNEAQ (reference sequence). The CDR3 runs 15 residues. CDR3 coding DNA: TGTGCCAGCAGCTTAGATGGAGGGGGAAGGACTGAAGCTTTCTTT. This gives the protein CASSLDGGGRTEAFF.